Below, one TCR beta chain is given with its context. CDR3 length equals 15 residues. Germline V gene sequence: CDR1 SGDLS, CDR2 YYNGEE. V gave up 5 bases and J gave up 8 bases, with 20 bases separating them. This table comes from immunoSEQ multiplex PCR, and its TCRdb copy is limited to in-frame clones, with some not included. The sample carries 55,000 to 75,000 clones, roughly 93% recorded once. The data originate from a study of lymphopenia after photon versus proton radiotherapy. The sequence was collected from a woman between 65 and 79 years old with pancreatic cancer. Sequenced here: peripheral blood, sampled from a patient treated with photon-based radiotherapy. The chain employs TRBV9 and TRBJ2-1; possible D gene TRBD2, 6 bases. The CDR3 region is CASSSSTRYIDEQFF. The DNA of the CDR3 is TGTGCCAGCAGTAGCTCGACTAGGTATATCGATGAGCAGTTCTTC.